The 13 T cell receptor beta chains listed next were all sequenced from one sample in a study of Graves' ophthalmopathy and Graves' hyperthyroidism. TCR beta CDR3 regions were amplified from RNA transcripts. Second-round multiplex PCR came after a first-round RT-PCR that employed HTBI primers. Using its own MiXCR run on the multiplex PCR reads, TCRdb lists one record per CDR3 protein. The sample contains 650,000 to 800,000 distinct CDR3 sequences, under 50% of which appear only once. Sequencing was performed on peripheral blood. All receptors come from an adult man with Graves' ophthalmopathy.

This chain connects TRBV7-9 to TRBJ1-2, with D hard to call. There are 12 residues in the CDR3. Germline V lookup: CDR1 SEHNR, CDR2 FQNEAQ (reference sequence). Between the trimmed V and J ends, which lost 5 bases and 12 bases, there was a span of 16 bases. CDR3 in amino acids: CASSTRNSGNTF. CDR3 sequence (DNA): TGTGCCAGCAGCACCCGAAACTCTGGAAACACCTTC.

This clonotype was picked up a small number of times. The CDR3 DNA follows: TGTGCCAGCAGCGGACAGGGGGCAGCGGAGACCCAGTACTTC. Its protein product is CASSGQGAAETQYF. The chain combines TRBV10-3 with TRBJ2-5; 11 bases align to TRBD1. V shed 10 bases and J 5 bases; nucleotides not matched to a gene: 9. The CDR3 has 14 residues. In germline, CDR1 is ENHRY, CDR2 SYGVKD.

The gene calls are TRBV9 and TRBJ2-2; 7 nucleotides align to TRBD2. The germline CDR1 and CDR2 sequences are SGDLS and YYNGEE. The V segment lost 4 bases and the J segment 6 bases; nucleotides outside the gene matches: 6. This CDR3 comprises 14 residues. The CDR3, as DNA: TGTGCCAGCAGCTCCGGGGGGATCCCCGGGGAGCTGTTTTTT. Protein sequence: CASSSGGIPGELFF.

In this sample, this clonotype turned up many times. The genes are TRBV20-1 and TRBJ1-1, with TRBD1 identical over 8 bases. V trimming: 3 bases; J trimming: 11 bases; junction bases outside the gene matches: 14. The CDR3 has 14 amino acids. Germline values: CDR1 DFQATT, CDR2 SNEGSKA (reference sequence). CDR3 amino acids: CSASTGTGARQAFF. The DNA of the CDR3 is TGCAGTGCTAGTACCGGGACAGGTGCCCGACAGGCTTTCTTT.

V usage is TRBV20-1 and J usage is TRBJ2-3; D is uncertain. Germline lookup yields CDR1 DFQATT and CDR2 SNEGSKA (reference sequence). With 4 bases removed from V and 3 bases from J, the gap between germline ends came to 11 bases. This CDR3 has 13 residues. The DNA of the CDR3 is TGCAGTGCTATGTCTGGGTCTACAGATACGCAGTATTTT. Amino acid sequence: CSAMSGSTDTQYF.

This clonotype was counted many times. This rearrangement joins TRBV7-9 to TRBJ2-6, with D hard to call. The CDR3 covers 18 residues. Germline loops: CDR1 SEHNR, CDR2 FQNEAQ (reference sequence). The V gene lost 5 bases and the J gene lost 0 bases, with 17 bases spanning the gap. CDR3 protein: CASSPRGLVGSGANVLTF. Written as DNA, the CDR3 is TGTGCCAGCAGCCCTCGTGGTTTAGTCGGCTCTGGGGCCAACGTCCTGACTTTC.

V is TRBV30 and J is TRBJ1-1; D gene uncertain. V lost 6 bases and J 3 bases, leaving 14 bases between the germline ends. CDR1 and CDR2 (germline): GTSNPN, SVGIG (reference sequence). The CDR3 extends over 13 amino acids. The CDR3 DNA follows: TGTGCCTGCGTGGCCCAGGCGGACACTGAAGCTTTCTTT. This sequence encodes CACVAQADTEAFF.

This clonotype has just one count. The V and J genes are TRBV7-3 and TRBJ1-2; 10 bases are a match to TRBD1. Germline V CDR1 and CDR2: SGHTA, FQGTGA. This CDR3 is built from 16 residues. The trim removed 4 bases at V and 1 base at J, leaving 6 bases unmatched. The DNA for the CDR3 is TGTGCCAGCAGCTCACCGGACAGGGGGGTTAACTATGGCTACACCTTC. It translates to CASSSPDRGVNYGYTF.

The chain employs TRBV20-1 and TRBJ2-3, with D perhaps TRBD1 or TRBD2 (5 bases each). This CDR3 has 13 amino acids. Trimming cost V 3 bases and J 7 bases, with 14 bases left between them. Germline V gene lookup returns CDR1 DFQATT and CDR2 SNEGSKA (reference sequence). CDR3 in DNA: TGCAGTGCTAGGGAGGCAGGGTGGTATACGCAGTATTTT. Translation gives CSAREAGWYTQYF.

In this sample, this clonotype turned up many times. The chain carries TRBV5-1 and TRBJ1-2, with D hard to call. CDR3 length equals 13 residues. Germline V gene sequence: CDR1 SGHRS, CDR2 YFSETQ. Between the trimmed V and J ends, which lost 2 bases and 1 base, there was a span of 6 bases. The DNA for the CDR3 is TGCGCCAGCAGCTTAGGGTATAACTATGGCTACACCTTC. It yields the protein CASSLGYNYGYTF.

This clonotype came up many times. The chain has TRBV7-8 and TRBJ1-1, with D tentatively TRBD1 (5 bases). The V gene's germline CDR1 is SGHVS and CDR2 FQNEAQ. V shed 4 bases and J shed 1 base, with 13 bases lying between them. There are 15 residues in the CDR3. CDR3 sequence (DNA): TGTGCCAGCAGCTCAAACCGGGGGGGGAACACTGAAGCTTTCTTT. Protein product: CASSSNRGGNTEAFF.

The chain is built from TRBV9 and TRBJ1-6; 7 bases agree with TRBD1. The CDR3 length is 15 residues. Germline V gene sequence: CDR1 SGDLS, CDR2 YYNGEE. Trimming cost V 4 bases and J 9 bases; bases outside gene matches: 10. Here the CDR3 reads CASSQRQGRGSPLHF. CDR3 DNA: TGTGCCAGCAGCCAAAGACAGGGACGGGGTTCACCCCTCCACTTT.

This clonotype occurred many times. The chain combines TRBV12-3 or TRBV12-4 with TRBJ1-5, with D tentatively TRBD1 (5 bases). Trimming removed 2 bases from V and 0 bases from J, with 11 bases in between. There are 16 residues in the CDR3. As DNA, the CDR3 is TGTGCCAGCAGTTTAAAGCCAGGGATTAGCAATCAGCCCCAGCATTTT. It is translated as CASSLKPGISNQPQHF.